This TCR beta chain was recovered during a study of blood T cells in healthy people across ages. This CDR3 region has 14 residues. Deletions cut 5 bases from V and 4 bases from J, with 15 bases between. The germline CDR1 and CDR2 sequences are MNHEY and SMNVEV (reference sequence). This clonotype showed up just a few times. With a J-beta primer mix and a sample-barcoded 5' primer, a second PCR ran roughly 6 to 11 cycles. TCRdb reprocessed the 5' RACE reads with MiXCR, giving one entry per CDR3 protein. The sample carries more than 1 million distinct CDR3 sequences, around 45% recorded once. The gene calls are TRBV27 and TRBJ2-7; the D gene is possibly TRBD2 (6 bases). The source is a woman aged 60-75 years in good health. The sequenced material came from blood. The CDR3 loop reads CASSARTNPYEQYF. The CDR3 coding sequence is TGTGCCAGCAGTGCCCGGACTAACCCTTACGAGCAGTACTTC.